The 24 T cell receptor beta chains below were found in one sample sequenced in a study of T cells in Graves' hyperthyroidism and ophthalmopathy. Amplification targeted TCR beta CDR3 regions from RNA transcripts. When the TCR CDR3 underwent first-round RT-PCR, the HTBI primer set was used. TCRdb analysed the multiplex PCR reads with MiXCR anew, one entry per CDR3 protein. The sample lists roughly 160,000 distinct CDR3 sequences; roughly 9.4% were seen once. Sequencing was done on a sample of blood. These receptors came from a woman aged 18-29 years with Graves' hyperthyroidism that later progressed to Graves' ophthalmopathy.

This clonotype was observed many times. The CDR3 spells CASSELVYNEQFF. The CDR3 DNA reads TGTGCCAGCAGTGAACTCGTCTACAATGAGCAGTTCTTC. This rearrangement joins TRBV6-1 to TRBJ2-1; no clear D. The CDR3 contains 13 residues. Germline V lookup: CDR1 MNHNS, CDR2 SASEGT. Trimming removed 2 bases from V and 3 bases from J, with 5 bases in between.

This clonotype was recorded at least ten times. The chain employs TRBV5-6 and TRBJ1-2; a possible D gene is TRBD1 (6 bases). This CDR3 contains 15 residues. Germline assignment: CDR1 SGHDT and CDR2 YYEEEE. Deletions cut 1 base from V and 7 bases from J, with 17 bases between. CDR3 loop: CASSLYGGPVFGYTF. The CDR3 region has the DNA TGTGCCAGCAGCTTGTATGGGGGGCCGGTATTTGGCTACACCTTC.

This clonotype was counted ten times or more. J is TRBJ2-7 and V is TRBV7-6; 10 nucleotides align to TRBD1. Germline V lookup: CDR1 SGHVS, CDR2 FNYEAQ. CDR3 size: 15 residues. V shed 5 bases, J shed 5 bases, and the junction held 9 bases outside the gene matches. CDR3 in DNA: TGTGCCAGCAGCGCCTCGGGACAGGGGTTCGACGAGCAGTACTTC. Protein product: CASSASGQGFDEQYF.

This clonotype was observed at least ten times. J is TRBJ2-7 and V is TRBV7-9, with D hard to call. V dropped 1 base and J dropped 4 bases, with 5 bases sitting between them. Germline V gene sequence: CDR1 SEHNR, CDR2 FQNEAQ (reference sequence). CDR3 length: 12 residues. CDR3 in amino acids: CASSLDLYEQYF. Here the CDR3 DNA reads TGTGCCAGCAGCTTAGATTTGTACGAGCAGTACTTC. Full variable domain (remainder filled in from reference TRBV7-9 and TRBJ2-7): DTGVSQNPRHKITKRGQNVTFRCDPISEHNRLYWYRQTLGQGPEFLTYFQNEAQLEKSRLLSDRFSAERPKGSFSTLEIQRTEQGDSAMYLCASSLDLYEQYFGPGTRLTVT.

This clonotype was seen a handful of times. The chain joins TRBV4-2 to TRBJ2-3, with 11 bases lining up with TRBD2. Germline CDR1 and CDR2: LGHNA and YNFKEQ. The CDR3 runs 18 residues. The V gene end was trimmed by 0 bases and the J gene end by 4 bases; junction bases not matched to a gene: 9. CDR3 bases: TGTGCCAGCAGCCAAGAATCATTTACTAGCGGGGGCGCAGATACGCAGTATTTT. This translates into CASSQESFTSGGADTQYF.

This clonotype was observed a few times. Being one base from a much bigger clone, this may be a read error. No conserved phenylalanine or tryptophan is present at the end of the CDR3, so a read error is the likely explanation. The rearrangement uses TRBV29-1 and TRBJ1-5; 8 nucleotides align to TRBD1. The germline gives CDR1 SQVTM, CDR2 ANQGSEA. The V and J ends lost 5 bases and 8 bases, in that order; junction bases with no gene match: 8. This CDR3 comprises 13 residues. CDR3 sequence reads: CSVKDRASKPQHL. In nucleotides, the CDR3 is TGCAGCGTTAAGGACAGGGCCTCTAAGCCCCAGCATCTT.

The chain couples TRBV30 to TRBJ2-3, with D tentatively TRBD1 (6 bases). CDR3 length equals 14 residues. The germline gives CDR1 GTSNPN, CDR2 SVGIG (reference sequence). The ends were cut back, 8 bases at V and 2 bases at J, with 17 bases in the middle. This CDR3 is CAGTLHGYTDTQYF. The CDR3 DNA sequence: TGTGCCGGGACACTCCACGGGTACACAGATACGCAGTATTTT.

This clonotype was detected ten times or more. This chain joins TRBV20-1 and TRBJ2-7, with 10 bases fitting TRBD1. Germline CDR1 reads DFQATT; CDR2 reads SNEGSKA (reference sequence). The V and J ends lost 4 bases and 7 bases, in that order; junction bases with no gene match: 16. The CDR3 extends over 16 amino acids. This CDR3 is CSAIYDRGPPRGEQYF. The CDR3 DNA reads TGCAGTGCTATATACGACAGGGGGCCTCCAAGGGGTGAGCAGTACTTC.

This clonotype was picked up many times. The rearrangement links TRBV2 to TRBJ1-5; TRBD1 matches 9 bases. Trimming at V came to 3 bases and at J to 1 base, leaving 7 bases not matched to a gene. The CDR3 totals 17 residues. The germline gives CDR1 SNHLY, CDR2 FYNNEI. CDR3: CASSEWGQGPSNQPQHF. The CDR3 coding sequence is TGTGCCAGCAGTGAGTGGGGACAGGGCCCGAGCAATCAGCCCCAGCATTTT. Combining the CDR3 with reference TRBV2 and TRBJ1-5 gives the whole variable domain EPEVTQTPSHQVTQMGQEVILRCVPISNHLYFYWYRQILGQKVEFLVSFYNNEISEKSEIFDDQFSVERPDGSNFTLKIRSTKLEDSAMYFCASSEWGQGPSNQPQHFGDGTRLSIL.

This clonotype was counted a single time. This sequence joins TRBV12-3 or TRBV12-4 and TRBJ2-2, with D uncertain. The CDR3 is 14 amino acids. V lost 10 bases and J 1 base, leaving 13 bases between the germline ends. Here the CDR3 reads CATSPTVNTGELFF. In DNA, the CDR3 is TGTGCCACCTCACCAACAGTGAACACCGGGGAGCTGTTTTTT.

This clonotype was observed a single time. This chain links TRBV10-1 with TRBJ2-3; D may be TRBD1 or TRBD2 (5 bases each). Germline lookup yields CDR1 WNHNN and CDR2 SYGVQD (reference sequence). This CDR3 contains 15 residues. The V gene lost 9 bases and the J gene lost 3 bases, with 19 bases spanning the gap. CDR3 nucleotides: TGCGCCAGTAGGTCGGGGCCGAGTTTAACAGATACGCAGTATTTT. Translation: CASRSGPSLTDTQYF.

Concerning this clonotype itself: Its ends do not fully match the called genes, so a read error is possible. The V and J genes are TRBV19 and TRBJ2-7; the D gene is possibly TRBD2 (5 bases). This CDR3 region has 12 residues. Per germline, CDR1 LNHDA and CDR2 SQIVND (reference sequence). DNA of the CDR3: TGTGCCAGTAGTAGCGGGTACTACGAGCGGTACTTC. Residues: CASSSGYYERYF.

This clonotype showed up many times. The J gene is TRBJ1-1, the V gene TRBV30; D is unclear. The CDR3 runs to 9 residues. The germline V gene has CDR1 GTSNPN and CDR2 SVGIG (reference sequence). V was clipped by 7 bases and J by 3 bases, with 3 bases between them. The CDR3 region has the DNA TGTGCCTCAGACACTGAAGCTTTCTTT. Translating it yields CASDTEAFF.

Many counts were recorded for this clonotype. The chain is built from TRBV29-1 and TRBJ2-7, with 9 positions matching TRBD1. CDR1 is SQVTM and CDR2 is ANQGSEA in the germline V gene. The CDR3 runs to 13 residues. V lost 6 bases, J lost 3 bases, and 6 bases stayed unmatched. The CDR3 sequence: CSVAPGQGYEQYF. The CDR3 DNA sequence: TGCAGCGTCGCTCCGGGACAGGGCTACGAGCAGTACTTC.

Concerning this clonotype itself: A much more abundant neighbour one base away suggests this may be a read error. The J gene is TRBJ2-5, the V gene TRBV20-1; 15 bases are a match to TRBD2. The germline V gene has CDR1 DFQATT and CDR2 SNEGSKA (reference sequence). The CDR3 extends over 18 amino acids. The J segment lost 2 bases and the V segment lost 3 bases, leaving 10 bases of the junction unmatched. CDR3 amino acids: CSARTDGLAGGPQETQYF. CDR3 DNA: TGCAGTGCTAGGACCGACGGACTAGCGGGAGGGCCACAAGAGACCCAGTACTTC.

This clonotype was observed many times. V gene TRBV20-1 combines with J gene TRBJ2-4, with D possibly matching TRBD1 (6 bases). V was clipped by 6 bases and J by 2 bases, with 11 bases between them. The CDR3 contains 13 residues. CDR1 is DFQATT, CDR2 SNEGSKA, per germline (reference sequence). The CDR3 here is CSAYDRSKNIQYF. In DNA form, the CDR3 reads TGCAGTGCATACGACAGGTCCAAAAACATTCAGTACTTC.

This clonotype was detected ten times or more. This sequence joins TRBV6-6 and TRBJ1-3; no definite D call. Germline-derived CDR1 and CDR2 are MNHNY and SVGAGI (reference sequence). The V end was cut by 0 bases, the J end by 1 base, with 7 bases between. The length of the CDR3 is 15 residues. The CDR3 DNA follows: TGTGCCAGCAGTTACTCGCCAGATTCTGGAAACACCATATATTTT. This sequence encodes CASSYSPDSGNTIYF.

In the case of this clonotype: This may arise from a read error, as a much more abundant clone is one base away. The CDR3 DNA is TGTGCCAGCAGTGATAACGGGACAGGGAGCGCCTACAATGAGCAGTTCTTC. It codes for CASSDNGTGSAYNEQFF. The chain joins TRBV25-1 to TRBJ2-1; 9 bases map to TRBD1. The V segment lost 3 bases and the J segment 2 bases; nucleotides outside the gene matches: 8. CDR3 length: 17 residues. The germline V gene encodes CDR1 MGHDK and CDR2 SYGVNS.

The chain recombines TRBV12-3 or TRBV12-4 with TRBJ2-1; the D gene could be TRBD1 or TRBD2 (5 bases each). The CDR3 covers 18 residues. With 3 bases removed from V and 0 bases from J, the gap between germline ends came to 18 bases. CDR3 nucleotides: TGTGCCAGCAGTTTCGGTATTACGGACGGGGCCTCCTACAATGAGCAGTTCTTC. This sequence encodes CASSFGITDGASYNEQFF.

A few counts support this clonotype. The chain employs TRBV4-1 and TRBJ1-5; D may be TRBD1 (5 bases). With 1 base removed from V and 0 bases from J, the gap between germline ends came to 13 bases. CDR1 is MGHRA and CDR2 is YSYEKL in the germline V gene. The length of the CDR3 is 17 residues. The CDR3 protein is CASSQVPGQTSNQPQHF. The DNA of the CDR3 is TGCGCCAGCAGCCAAGTACCGGGGCAGACTAGCAATCAGCCCCAGCATTTT.

This clonotype was counted many times. The genes are TRBV6-1 and TRBJ1-2; no firm D call. Looked up from germline, CDR1 is MNHNS and CDR2 is SASEGT. Deletions cut 5 bases from V and 0 bases from J, with 16 bases between. The CDR3 runs 16 residues. CDR3 residues: CASSQEKLYTNYGYTF. In DNA form, the CDR3 reads TGTGCCAGCAGTCAAGAAAAGTTATATACTAACTATGGCTACACCTTC.

The chain recombines TRBV4-1 with TRBJ1-3; D not certain. Trimming removed 1 base at V and 0 bases at J, with 13 bases between. CDR3 length: 17 residues. CDR1 and CDR2 (germline): MGHRA, YSYEKL. The CDR3 loop is CASSQVVQKISGNTIYF. The CDR3 coding sequence is TGCGCCAGCAGCCAAGTAGTACAGAAGATCTCTGGAAACACCATATATTTT.

This clonotype was detected many times. V is TRBV6-1 and J is TRBJ1-5; D remains unclear. The CDR3 is 16 amino acids. V was pared by 2 bases and J by 1 base, with 12 bases between. The V gene's germline CDR1 is MNHNS and CDR2 SASEGT. CDR3 coding DNA: TGTGCCAGCAGTGAAACCATTGGACGGAGCAATCAGCCCCAGCATTTT. Translating gives CASSETIGRSNQPQHF.

The sample holds a few counts of this clonotype. The chain uses TRBV5-6 and TRBJ2-1; TRBD2 agrees at 8 bases. Germline V CDR1 and CDR2: SGHDT, YYEEEE. The CDR3 is 15 amino acids. The V and J ends lost 6 bases and 5 bases, in that order; junction bases with no gene match: 10. The CDR3 loop reads CASNPGTSGHNEQFF. DNA of the CDR3: TGTGCCAGCAATCCAGGAACTAGCGGACACAATGAGCAGTTCTTC. Full variable domain (remainder filled in from reference TRBV5-6 and TRBJ2-1): DAGVTQSPTHLIKTRGQQVTLRCSPKSGHDTVSWYQQALGQGPQFIFQYYEEEERQRGNFPDRFSGHQFPNYSSELNVNALLLGDSALYLCASNPGTSGHNEQFFGPGTRLTVL.